These 15 T cell receptor beta chains were sequenced from one sample in a study of blood T cell repertoires in COVID-19. The table came from immunoSEQ multiplex PCR; TCRdb's copy has only in-frame clones and leaves some out. The sample yields around 80,000 clones, around 81% seen once. Sequencing used peripheral blood. The receptors were sampled from a human donor in a cohort sampled during active COVID-19.

The chain joins TRBV9 to TRBJ2-1, with D perhaps matching TRBD1 (5 bases). Trimming left V 2 bases short and J 8 bases short, with 11 bases between. Germline V gene sequence: CDR1 SGDLS, CDR2 YYNGEE. This CDR3 has 13 amino acids. CDR3 nucleotides: TGTGCCAGCAGCGTCGTTCAGGGCGATGAGCAGTTCTTC. Translation: CASSVVQGDEQFF.

DNA for the CDR3: TGCAGCTCGGGACAGGCGTATGGCTACACCTTC. Its translation is CSSGQAYGYTF. The V gene is TRBV20-1, the J gene TRBJ1-2, with 8 bases matching TRBD1. CDR3 size: 11 residues. The germline CDR1 and CDR2 sequences are DFQATT and SNEGSKA (reference sequence).

This clone has just a few counts. The sample contains more than one DNA sequence encoding this CDR3. The V and J genes are TRBV15 and TRBJ1-4, with D unclear. The CDR3 contains 15 residues. Germline CDR1 reads LNHNV; CDR2 reads YYDKDF (reference sequence). Trimming took off 0 bases at V and 8 bases at J, with 13 bases between the two ends. CDR3 nucleotide sequence: TGTGCCACCAGCAGAGATTCGAGGGTAGGCGAAAAACTGTTTTTT. Its protein is CATSRDSRVGEKLFF.

This clone turned up a few times. The chain couples TRBV7-8 to TRBJ2-1, with a weak D call TRBD1 (6 bases). Germline lookup yields CDR1 SGHVS and CDR2 FQNEAQ. The germline V and J ends were trimmed by 4 bases and 14 bases, with 15 bases remaining between them. The CDR3 totals 12 residues. The CDR3 coding sequence is TGTGCCAGCAGCTCCCGACAGGTCCAAGAGTTCTTC. Translating it yields CASSSRQVQEFF.

The rearrangement uses TRBV2 and TRBJ1-1; 8 positions match TRBD1. Unmatched junction bases numbered 13, after V lost 6 bases and J lost 4 bases. The CDR3 extends over 16 amino acids. Germline V gene lookup returns CDR1 SNHLY and CDR2 FYNNEI. The CDR3 sequence: CASSLRAGGARTEAFF. The CDR3 DNA is TGTGCCAGCAGCCTAAGGGCAGGGGGCGCGCGCACTGAAGCTTTCTTT. Together with reference TRBV2 and TRBJ1-1, the CDR3 gives the full variable domain: EPEVTQTPSHQVTQMGQEVILRCVPISNHLYFYWYRQILGQKVEFLVSFYNNEISEKSEIFDDQFSVERPDGSNFTLKIRSTKLEDSAMYFCASSLRAGGARTEAFFGQGTRLTVV.

The gene calls are TRBV28 and TRBJ2-3, with 7 bases identical to TRBD2. This CDR3 spans 14 amino acids. The V segment lost 8 bases and the J segment 4 bases; nucleotides outside the gene matches: 9. Germline CDR1 is MDHEN and CDR2 is SYDVKM. The CDR3 region is CASLAARRADTQYF. CDR3 sequence (DNA): TGTGCCAGCCTAGCGGCAAGGAGGGCAGATACGCAGTATTTT.

V gene TRBV4-2 combines with J gene TRBJ2-6; the match to TRBD1 covers 7 bases. The germline V gene encodes CDR1 LGHNA and CDR2 YNFKEQ. After removal of 0 bases from V and 0 bases from J, the junction contained 2 bases not matched to a gene. The CDR3 runs to 17 residues. The CDR3 nucleotides read TGTGCCAGCAGCCAAGAGGGGGACAGCTCTGGGGCCAACGTCCTGACTTTC. Its protein product is CASSQEGDSSGANVLTF.

The DNA for the CDR3 is TGTGCCAGTACCACGACAGGGCTCAATCAGCCCCAGCATTTT. It is translated as CASTTTGLNQPQHF. This rearrangement joins TRBV19 to TRBJ1-5, with 7 bases matching TRBD1. The ends lost 7 bases at V and 3 bases at J; junction bases unmatched: 6. Germline CDR1 is LNHDA and CDR2 is SQIVND (reference sequence). The CDR3 runs to 14 residues. The full variable domain, with the rest looked up from reference TRBV19 and TRBJ1-5, is DGGITQSPKYLFRKEGQNVTLSCEQNLNHDAMYWYRQDPGQGLRLIYYSQIVNDFQKGDIAEGYSVSREKKESFPLTVTSAQKNPTAFYLCASTTTGLNQPQHFGDGTRLSIL.

This chain uses TRBV5-4 with TRBJ2-7, with D perhaps matching TRBD2 (6 bases). The CDR3 runs to 16 residues. The ends were cut back, 6 bases at V and 3 bases at J, with 22 bases in the middle. Germline V lookup: CDR1 SGHNT, CDR2 YYREEE (reference sequence). CDR3 residues: CASTDWGDPLFYEQYF. The CDR3, as DNA: TGTGCCAGCACCGACTGGGGGGATCCCCTCTTCTACGAGCAGTACTTC. Full variable domain (outside the CDR3, taken from reference TRBV5-4 and TRBJ2-7): ETGVTQSPTHLIKTRGQQVTLRCSSQSGHNTVSWYQQALGQGPQFIFQYYREEENGRGNFPPRFSGLQFPNYSSELNVNALELDDSALYLCASTDWGDPLFYEQYFGPGTRLTVT.

The chain combines TRBV24-1 with TRBJ2-5; 8 bases are a match to TRBD2. V shed 4 bases, J shed 5 bases, and the junction held 11 bases outside the gene matches. The germline V gene has CDR1 KGHDR and CDR2 SFDVKD. This CDR3 region has 16 residues. In DNA, the CDR3 is TGTGCCACCAGTGACCCCGGGACTAGTGGGGGGGAGACCCAGTACTTC. It is translated as CATSDPGTSGGETQYF.

V gene TRBV7-3 combines with J gene TRBJ2-3; weak D call: TRBD2 (6 bases). Germline assignment: CDR1 SGHTA and CDR2 FQGTGA. This CDR3 spans 13 amino acids. Deletions cut 5 bases from V and 3 bases from J, with 9 bases between. DNA of the CDR3: TGTGCCAGCAGCATCGGGGGTACAGATACGCAGTATTTT. Residues: CASSIGGTDTQYF.

This clone has only a few counts. The chain employs TRBV5-1 and TRBJ1-2, with D hard to call. With 1 base removed from V and 7 bases from J, the gap between germline ends came to 11 bases. The CDR3 covers 13 residues. The germline V gene encodes CDR1 SGHRS and CDR2 YFSETQ. The DNA of the CDR3 is TGCGCCAGCAGCTTGAGGGTGGAGGGTGGCTACACCTTC. Translation gives CASSLRVEGGYTF.

The rearrangement links TRBV7-9 to TRBJ1-1; TRBD1 matches at 9 bases. The germline V gene has CDR1 SEHNR and CDR2 FQNEAQ (reference sequence). The CDR3 extends over 13 amino acids. The V and J ends lost 6 bases and 11 bases, in that order; junction bases with no gene match: 10. The CDR3 nucleotides read TGTGCCAGCAGACAGGGACAGGGAAGGGAGGCTTTCTTT. Its translation is CASRQGQGREAFF.

The rearrangement joins TRBV6-1 to TRBJ2-7, with TRBD1 matching over 9 bases. The CDR3 is 15 residues long. V was pared by 3 bases and J by 2 bases, with 5 bases of the junction left unmatched. Germline V gene data show CDR1 as MNHNS and CDR2 as SASEGT. CDR3 protein: CASSEQDRGPYEQYF. The CDR3 bases are TGTGCCAGCAGTGAGCAGGACAGGGGCCCCTACGAGCAGTACTTC.

J is TRBJ1-3 and V is TRBV30, with 7 nucleotides matching TRBD1. The junction had 0 bases not matched to a gene; V was cut back by 4 bases and J by 0 bases. There are 13 residues in the CDR3. Looked up from germline, CDR1 is GTSNPN and CDR2 is SVGIG (reference sequence). CDR3 nucleotide sequence: TGTGCCTGGAACAGGGGCTCTGGAAACACCATATATTTT. Protein sequence: CAWNRGSGNTIYF.